This passage covers 23 T cell receptor beta chains from one sample sequenced in a study of blood T cell repertoires in COVID-19. Sequencing used immunoSEQ multiplex PCR; TCRdb keeps in-frame clones, though not all of them. Altogether over 200,000 clones are present, around 84% being singletons, with the ten largest covering 2% to 2.5%. Sequences were obtained from peripheral blood. The receptor source for this set is a man aged 35-49 years who had recovered from COVID-19.

The V and J genes are TRBV29-1 and TRBJ2-3, with D possibly matching TRBD1 (6 bases). The CDR3 consists of 12 residues. Trimming stripped 7 bases from V and 4 bases from J, with 12 bases between. The germline V gene has CDR1 SQVTM and CDR2 ANQGSEA. CDR3 nucleotide sequence: TGCAGCGCCCGCAGGGGATCAGATACGCAGTATTTT. Amino acid sequence: CSARRGSDTQYF.

With regard to this clone: Other DNA variants within this sample encode the same CDR3. The rearrangement uses TRBV11-2 and TRBJ2-3; D is unresolved. Germline V gene lookup returns CDR1 SGHAT and CDR2 FQNNGV. CDR3 size: 13 residues. V lost 3 bases to trimming and J lost 6 bases, with 10 bases between them. The CDR3: CASSLTLLDTQYF. The CDR3 DNA reads as TGTGCCAGCAGCTTGACTCTACTCGATACGCAGTATTTT. The full variable domain, completed using reference TRBV11-2 and TRBJ2-3, is EAGVAQSPRYKIIEKRQSVAFWCNPISGHATLYWYQQILGQGPKLLIQFQNNGVVDDSQLPKDRFSAERLKGVDSTLKIQPAKLEDSAVYLCASSLTLLDTQYFGPGTRLTVL.

The V and J genes are TRBV4-3 and TRBJ1-1; unclear D gene. V dropped 2 bases and J dropped 3 bases, with 13 bases sitting between them. In germline, CDR1 is LGHNA, CDR2 YSLEER. This CDR3 comprises 15 residues. The chain's CDR3 is CASSQIAGGYTEAFF. The CDR3 bases are TGCGCCAGCAGCCAAATCGCAGGCGGGTACACTGAAGCTTTCTTT.

This rearrangement joins TRBV10-3 to TRBJ1-1; 8 bases match TRBD1. This CDR3 is 15 amino acids long. With 2 bases clipped from V and 0 bases from J, the junction kept 2 bases outside the gene matches. The germline CDR1 and CDR2 sequences are ENHRY and SYGVKD. Here the CDR3 DNA reads TGTGCCATCAGTGAGGACAGGGGAATGAACACTGAAGCTTTCTTT. Translating gives CAISEDRGMNTEAFF.

The chain carries TRBV7-9 and TRBJ1-2; D might be TRBD1 (5 bases). Trimming removed 3 bases from V and 4 bases from J, with 15 bases in between. Germline V CDR1 and CDR2: SEHNR, FQNEAQ (reference sequence). The CDR3 loop spans 15 amino acids. This CDR3 is CASSFRGAQSYGYTF. CDR3 sequence (DNA): TGTGCCAGCAGCTTTCGCGGGGCTCAGTCCTATGGCTACACCTTC.

This clone was detected a few times. This rearrangement joins TRBV7-2 to TRBJ1-4, with D perhaps TRBD1 (6 bases). Trimming removed 2 bases at V and 5 bases at J, with 12 bases between. CDR1 is SGHTA, CDR2 FQGNSA, per germline. This CDR3 spans 15 amino acids. The CDR3 sequence is CASSLNPGGNEKLFF. CDR3 sequence (DNA): TGTGCCAGCAGCTTAAATCCGGGGGGCAATGAAAAACTGTTTTTT.

The V gene is TRBV5-1, the J gene TRBJ1-4, with D maybe TRBD1 (5 bases). Germline V gene sequence: CDR1 SGHRS, CDR2 YFSETQ. The CDR3 is 14 residues long. Trimming took off 0 bases at V and 10 bases at J, with 13 bases between the two ends. CDR3 sequence: CASSLEGTGGKLFF. Here the CDR3 DNA reads TGCGCCAGCAGCTTGGAAGGGACGGGAGGAAAACTGTTTTTT.

The chain couples TRBV5-7 to TRBJ1-2; D not resolved. TRBV5-7 is an open reading frame whose function is uncertain. The CDR3 extends over 15 amino acids. The germline V and J ends were trimmed by 0 bases and 4 bases, with 13 bases remaining between them. CDR3 bases: TGTGCCAGCAGCTTGGCGGGGATATTTATCTATGGCTACACCTTC. The encoded protein is CASSLAGIFIYGYTF.

CDR3 loop: CASTPRWGDGKTQYF. As DNA, the CDR3 is TGTGCCAGTACCCCCCGTTGGGGAGACGGGAAGACCCAGTACTTC. The V gene is TRBV19, the J gene TRBJ2-5; D may be TRBD2 (5 bases). The CDR3 spans 15 residues. V was trimmed by 7 bases and J by 6 bases, leaving 21 bases between them. CDR1 and CDR2 from the germline V gene are LNHDA and SQIVND (reference sequence).

The chain employs TRBV9 and TRBJ1-1; unclear D gene. V dropped 3 bases and J dropped 1 base, with 7 bases sitting between them. CDR3 length: 13 residues. Germline values: CDR1 SGDLS, CDR2 YYNGEE. CDR3 region: CASSGHPNTEAFF. DNA for the CDR3: TGTGCCAGCAGCGGACACCCGAACACTGAAGCTTTCTTT.

The rearrangement joins TRBV7-9 to TRBJ2-7; 11 positions agree with TRBD1. V gave up 1 base and J gave up 0 bases; unmatched junction bases: 5. The germline CDR1 and CDR2 sequences are SEHNR and FQNEAQ (reference sequence). CDR3 size: 17 residues. CDR3 in amino acids: CASSLGGQGARSYEQYF. The CDR3 region has the DNA TGTGCCAGCAGCTTAGGCGGACAGGGGGCGCGCTCCTACGAGCAGTACTTC.

CDR3 DNA sequence: TGTGCCAGCTCACCCCCGACAGGGGTCGGGAACATTCAGTACTTC. Translated, it gives CASSPPTGVGNIQYF. This rearrangement joins TRBV18 to TRBJ2-4, with 8 bases aligning to TRBD1. Germline lookup yields CDR1 KGHSH and CDR2 LQKENI. The CDR3 consists of 15 residues. V dropped 3 bases and J dropped 7; count of bases not matched to a gene: 8. Supplemented by reference TRBV18 and TRBJ2-4, the full variable domain reads NAGVMQNPRHLVRRRGQEARLRCSPMKGHSHVYWYRQLPEEGLKFMVYLQKENIIDESGMPKERFSAEFPKEGPSILRIQQVVRGDSAAYFCASSPPTGVGNIQYFGAGTRLSVL.

The chain couples TRBV19 to TRBJ1-5; 8 bases are a match to TRBD1. Losses at the gene ends were 6 bases for V and 6 bases for J; bases not matched to a gene: 4. Looked up from germline, CDR1 is LNHDA and CDR2 is SQIVND (reference sequence). The CDR3 loop spans 13 amino acids. DNA of the CDR3: TGTGCCAGTAGGACAGGGGTCAGTCAGCCCCAGCATTTT. Protein sequence: CASRTGVSQPQHF. Filled out from reference TRBV19 and TRBJ1-5, the complete variable domain reads DGGITQSPKYLFRKEGQNVTLSCEQNLNHDAMYWYRQDPGQGLRLIYYSQIVNDFQKGDIAEGYSVSREKKESFPLTVTSAQKNPTAFYLCASRTGVSQPQHFGDGTRLSIL.

This chain joins TRBV24-1 and TRBJ1-5; no definite D call. Germline V gene lookup returns CDR1 KGHDR and CDR2 SFDVKD. CDR3 size: 18 residues. V was clipped by 2 bases and J by 0 bases, with 16 bases between them. CDR3 residues: CATSDSPGYLPSNQPQHF. CDR3 nucleotide sequence: TGTGCCACCAGTGATTCACCAGGTTACCTTCCTAGCAATCAGCCCCAGCATTTT.

The V gene is TRBV6-5, the J gene TRBJ1-2; D possibly corresponds to TRBD1 (6 bases). CDR3 length: 15 residues. Germline V gene lookup returns CDR1 MNHEY and CDR2 SVGAGI. The V end was cut by 5 bases, the J end by 0 bases, with 13 bases between. CDR3 protein: CASSRGGRTNYGYTF. As DNA, the CDR3 is TGTGCCAGCAGTCGCGGGGGGCGCACTAACTATGGCTACACCTTC.

The CDR3 region has the DNA TGTGCCAGCAGCCCCAGATTAAACCGAGATACGCAGTATTTT. This translates into CASSPRLNRDTQYF. The chain couples TRBV9 to TRBJ2-3; D is undetermined. CDR3 size: 14 residues. V gave up 4 bases and J gave up 5 bases, with 14 bases separating them. Germline CDR1 reads SGDLS; CDR2 reads YYNGEE.

The chain has TRBV6-5 and TRBJ2-7; maybe TRBD2 (6 bases). The CDR3 loop spans 13 amino acids. CDR1 and CDR2 from the germline V gene are MNHEY and SVGAGI. Trimming took off 7 bases at V and 2 bases at J, with 12 bases between the two ends. CDR3 in amino acids: CASTPPGAYEQYF. In nucleotides, the CDR3 is TGTGCCAGCACCCCACCGGGGGCCTACGAGCAGTACTTC.

A single count supports this clone. The chain is built from TRBV24-1 and TRBJ2-5; TRBD1 matches at 11 bases. CDR1 is KGHDR, CDR2 SFDVKD, per germline. This CDR3 contains 15 residues. V was pared by 4 bases and J by 5 bases, with 5 bases of the junction left unmatched. DNA of the CDR3: TGTGCCACCAGTGACGGACAGGGGGCAGGGGAGACCCAGTACTTC. Protein: CATSDGQGAGETQYF.

This chain connects TRBV11-2 to TRBJ2-3; TRBD1 matches at 7 bases. Germline V gene data show CDR1 as SGHAT and CDR2 as FQNNGV. The CDR3 contains 15 residues. V was clipped by 5 bases and J by 0 bases; unmatched bases: 5. DNA of the CDR3: TGTGCCAGCAGCACCCGACAGGGTAGCACAGATACGCAGTATTTT. Amino acid sequence: CASSTRQGSTDTQYF.

The chain recombines TRBV5-4 with TRBJ2-3; the match to TRBD1 covers 8 bases. Germline CDR1 is SGHNT and CDR2 is YYREEE (reference sequence). The CDR3 runs to 15 residues. Trimming cost V 4 bases and J 5 bases; bases outside gene matches: 9. The CDR3 protein is CASSAFDRGLDTQYF. CDR3 in DNA: TGTGCCAGCAGCGCTTTCGACAGGGGACTAGATACGCAGTATTTT.

Remarks on this clone: The junction departs from the called germline gene at one end, perhaps through a read error. The chain employs TRBV27 and TRBJ2-7, with TRBD1 matching 8 bases. Germline V gene data show CDR1 as MNHEY and CDR2 as SMNVEV (reference sequence). The CDR3 consists of 16 residues. Here the CDR3 reads CASSLNTGTGGDEKYF. The CDR3 coding sequence is TGTGCCAGCAGTCTTAACACAGGGACAGGAGGGGACGAGAAGTACTTC.

The CDR3 sequence: CASTNSFGPQGSPPFF. The CDR3 coding sequence is TGTGCCAGCACCAATAGTTTCGGGCCACAGGGATCTCCCCCTTTCTTT. V gene TRBV27 combines with J gene TRBJ1-1, with a weak D call TRBD1 (6 bases). The V gene's germline CDR1 is MNHEY and CDR2 SMNVEV (reference sequence). The CDR3 is made up of 16 amino acids. V lost 7 bases to trimming and J lost 12 bases, with 30 bases between them.

The CDR3 DNA sequence: TGTGCCAGCAGCGAGGGACAGGGTCCCCATGAGCAGTTCTTC. Protein product: CASSEGQGPHEQFF. V is TRBV9 and J is TRBJ2-1; TRBD1 matches at 9 bases. The CDR3 has 14 amino acids. Trimming at V came to 3 bases and at J to 8 bases, leaving 6 bases not matched to a gene. Per the germline V gene, CDR1 is SGDLS and CDR2 is YYNGEE.